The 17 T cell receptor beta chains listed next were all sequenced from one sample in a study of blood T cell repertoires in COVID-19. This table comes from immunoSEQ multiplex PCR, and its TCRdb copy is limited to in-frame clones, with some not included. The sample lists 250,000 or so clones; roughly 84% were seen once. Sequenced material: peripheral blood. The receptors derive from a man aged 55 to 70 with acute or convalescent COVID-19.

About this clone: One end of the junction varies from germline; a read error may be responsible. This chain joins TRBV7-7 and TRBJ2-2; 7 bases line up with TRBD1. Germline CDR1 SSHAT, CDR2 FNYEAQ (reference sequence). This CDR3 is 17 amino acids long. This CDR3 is CASSNGVQGVFTGELFF. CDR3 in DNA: TGTGCTAGCAGTAATGGGGTCCAGGGGGTATTCACCGGGGAGCTGTTTTTT.

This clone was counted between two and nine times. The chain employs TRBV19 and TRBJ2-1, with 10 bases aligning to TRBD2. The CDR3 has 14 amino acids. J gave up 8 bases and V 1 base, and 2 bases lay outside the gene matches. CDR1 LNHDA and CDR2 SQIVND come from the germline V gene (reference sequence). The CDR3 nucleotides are TGTGCCAGTAGTATAGTGCTAGCGGGGGATGAGCAGTTCTTC. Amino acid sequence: CASSIVLAGDEQFF.

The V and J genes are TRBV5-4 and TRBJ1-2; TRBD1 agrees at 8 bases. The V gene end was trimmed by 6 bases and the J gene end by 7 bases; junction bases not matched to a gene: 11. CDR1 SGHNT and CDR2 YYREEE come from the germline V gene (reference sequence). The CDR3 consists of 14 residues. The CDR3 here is CASTLTGALSGYTF. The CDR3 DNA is TGTGCCAGCACCCTGACAGGGGCTCTAAGTGGCTACACCTTC.

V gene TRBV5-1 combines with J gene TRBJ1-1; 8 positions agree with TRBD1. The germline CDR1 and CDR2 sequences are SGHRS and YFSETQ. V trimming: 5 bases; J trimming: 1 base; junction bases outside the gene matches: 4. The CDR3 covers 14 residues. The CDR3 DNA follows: TGCGCCAGCAGTCAGGGGGCCGGGAACACTGAAGCTTTCTTT. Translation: CASSQGAGNTEAFF.

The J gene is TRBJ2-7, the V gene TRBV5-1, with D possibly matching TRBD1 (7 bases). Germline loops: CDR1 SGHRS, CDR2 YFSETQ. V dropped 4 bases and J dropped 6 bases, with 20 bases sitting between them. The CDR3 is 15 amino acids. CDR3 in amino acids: CASSPRGLQGGEQYF. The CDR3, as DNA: TGCGCCAGCAGCCCGCGCGGATTGCAGGGGGGCGAGCAGTACTTC. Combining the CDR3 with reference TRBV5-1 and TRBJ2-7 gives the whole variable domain KAGVTQTPRYLIKTRGQQVTLSCSPISGHRSVSWYQQTPGQGLQFLFEYFSETQRNKGNFPGRFSGRQFSNSRSEMNVSTLELGDSALYLCASSPRGLQGGEQYFGPGTRLTVT.

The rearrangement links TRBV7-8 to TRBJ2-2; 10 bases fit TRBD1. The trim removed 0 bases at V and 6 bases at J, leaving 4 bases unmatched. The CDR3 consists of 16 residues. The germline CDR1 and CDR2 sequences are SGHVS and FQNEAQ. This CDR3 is CASSLAIGQGAGELFF. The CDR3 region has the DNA TGTGCCAGCAGCTTAGCAATAGGACAGGGGGCCGGGGAGCTGTTTTTT.

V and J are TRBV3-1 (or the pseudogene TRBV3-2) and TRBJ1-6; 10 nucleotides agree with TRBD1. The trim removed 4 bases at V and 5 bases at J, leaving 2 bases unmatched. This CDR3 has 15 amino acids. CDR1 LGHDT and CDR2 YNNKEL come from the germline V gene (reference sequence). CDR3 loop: CASSRDRGNNSPLHF. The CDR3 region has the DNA TGTGCCAGCAGCCGGGACAGGGGAAATAATTCACCCCTCCACTTT.

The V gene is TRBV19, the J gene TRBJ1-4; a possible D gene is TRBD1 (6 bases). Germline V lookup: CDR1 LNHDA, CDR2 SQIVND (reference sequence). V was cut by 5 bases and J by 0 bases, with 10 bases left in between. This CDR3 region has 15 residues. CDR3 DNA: TGTGCCAGTAGTCCGCGACAGGCAACTAATGAAAAACTGTTTTTT. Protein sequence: CASSPRQATNEKLFF. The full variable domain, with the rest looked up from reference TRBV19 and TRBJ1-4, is DGGITQSPKYLFRKEGQNVTLSCEQNLNHDAMYWYRQDPGQGLRLIYYSQIVNDFQKGDIAEGYSVSREKKESFPLTVTSAQKNPTAFYLCASSPRQATNEKLFFGSGTQLSVL.

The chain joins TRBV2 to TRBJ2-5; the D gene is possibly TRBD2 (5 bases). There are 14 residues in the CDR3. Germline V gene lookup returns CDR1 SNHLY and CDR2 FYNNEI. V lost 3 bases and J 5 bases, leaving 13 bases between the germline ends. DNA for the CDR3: TGTGCCAGCAGTGAGGCACTCCCGGGGGAGACCCAGTACTTC. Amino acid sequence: CASSEALPGETQYF. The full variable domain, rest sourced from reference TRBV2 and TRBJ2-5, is EPEVTQTPSHQVTQMGQEVILRCVPISNHLYFYWYRQILGQKVEFLVSFYNNEISEKSEIFDDQFSVERPDGSNFTLKIRSTKLEDSAMYFCASSEALPGETQYFGPGTRLLVL.

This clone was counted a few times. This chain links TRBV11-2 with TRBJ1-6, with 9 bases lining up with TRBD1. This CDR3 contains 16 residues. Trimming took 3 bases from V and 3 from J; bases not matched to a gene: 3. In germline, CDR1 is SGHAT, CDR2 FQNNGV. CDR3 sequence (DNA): TGTGCCAGCAGCTTGGAGACAGGGGGCTATAATTCACCCCTCCACTTT. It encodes CASSLETGGYNSPLHF.

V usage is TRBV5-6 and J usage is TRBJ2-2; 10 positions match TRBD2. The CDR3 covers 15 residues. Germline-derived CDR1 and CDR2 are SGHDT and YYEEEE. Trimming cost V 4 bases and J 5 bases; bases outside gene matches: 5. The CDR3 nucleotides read TGTGCCAGCAGCCAAAGCGGGAGGGTTACCGGGGAGCTGTTTTTT. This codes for CASSQSGRVTGELFF.

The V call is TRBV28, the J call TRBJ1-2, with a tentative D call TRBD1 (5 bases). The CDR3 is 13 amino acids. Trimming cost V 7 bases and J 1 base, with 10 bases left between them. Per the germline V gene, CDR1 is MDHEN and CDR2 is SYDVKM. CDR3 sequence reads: CASTGGGNYGYTF. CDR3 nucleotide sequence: TGTGCCAGCACCGGCGGGGGTAACTATGGCTACACCTTC.

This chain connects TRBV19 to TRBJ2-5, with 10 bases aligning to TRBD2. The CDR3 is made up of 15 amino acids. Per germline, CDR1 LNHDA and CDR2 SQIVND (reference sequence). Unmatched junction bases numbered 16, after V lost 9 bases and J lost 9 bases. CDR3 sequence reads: CASKQGTSDSLAQYF. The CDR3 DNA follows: TGTGCCAGCAAGCAGGGGACTAGCGACTCCTTGGCCCAGTACTTC.

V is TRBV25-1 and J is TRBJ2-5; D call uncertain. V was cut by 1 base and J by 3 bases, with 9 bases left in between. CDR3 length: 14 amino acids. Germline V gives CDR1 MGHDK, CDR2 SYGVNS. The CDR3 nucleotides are TGTGCCAGCAGTGAATTAGAGGTAAAAGAGACCCAGTACTTC. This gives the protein CASSELEVKETQYF.

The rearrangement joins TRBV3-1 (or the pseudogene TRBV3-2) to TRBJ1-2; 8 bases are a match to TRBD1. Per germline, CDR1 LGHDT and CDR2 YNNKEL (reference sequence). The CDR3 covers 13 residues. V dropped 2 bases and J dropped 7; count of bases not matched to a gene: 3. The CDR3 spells CASSQQGASGYTF. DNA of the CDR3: TGTGCCAGCAGCCAACAGGGGGCGAGTGGCTACACCTTC.

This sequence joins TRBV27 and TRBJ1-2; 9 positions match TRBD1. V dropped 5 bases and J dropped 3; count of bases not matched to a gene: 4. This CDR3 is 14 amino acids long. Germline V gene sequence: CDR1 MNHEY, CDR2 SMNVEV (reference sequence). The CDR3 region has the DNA TGTGCCAGCAGTCAGACAGGGGGTTACTATGGCTACACCTTC. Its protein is CASSQTGGYYGYTF.

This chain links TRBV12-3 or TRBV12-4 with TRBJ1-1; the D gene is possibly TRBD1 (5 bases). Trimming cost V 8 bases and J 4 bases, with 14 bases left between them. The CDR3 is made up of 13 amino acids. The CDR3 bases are TGTGCCAGCGGGGAGGACAAATCCACTGAAGCTTTCTTT. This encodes CASGEDKSTEAFF.